This is a list of T cell receptor beta chains from one sample in a study of blood T cell repertoires in COVID-19. Assay: immunoSEQ multiplex PCR; the TCRdb copy retains only in-frame clones and omits some. The sample holds about 150,000 clones, more than 80% seen once. Sequencing used peripheral blood. The receptor set was obtained from a human donor with acute or convalescent COVID-19. The donor label of this sample is uncertain. The CDR3 runs from the conserved cysteine through the conserved F or W. The D gene is left open where the match is weak. Clone size is shown for a subset of rows, as once, few, many or a class of expanded clone.

cdr3_aa: CASSLGTGAWIYNEQFF
cdr3_nt: TGTGCCAGCAGCCTGGGCACAGGGGCATGGATATACAATGAGCAGTTCTTC
j_call: TRBJ2-1
clone_size: -
v_call: TRBV3-1/TRBV3-2
d_call: TRBD1

cdr3_aa: CASLKKPAGELFF
cdr3_nt: TGTGCCAGCCTTAAAAAGCCCGCCGGGGAGCTGTTTTTT
j_call: TRBJ2-2
clone_size: -
v_call: TRBV19
d_call: -

cdr3_aa: CASSYRGRGTEAFF
cdr3_nt: TGTGCCAGTAGTTACAGGGGGCGCGGCACTGAAGCTTTCTTT
j_call: TRBJ1-1
clone_size: few
v_call: TRBV19
d_call: TRBD1

cdr3_aa: CASSPGLVGGQYF
cdr3_nt: TGTGCCAGCAGTCCCGGACTAGTCGGAGGGCAGTACTTC
j_call: TRBJ2-5
clone_size: few
v_call: TRBV27
d_call: TRBD2

cdr3_aa: CATGDSNTGELFF
cdr3_nt: TGTGCCACCGGGGACAGCAACACCGGGGAGCTGTTTTTT
j_call: TRBJ2-2
clone_size: -
v_call: TRBV24-1
d_call: TRBD1

cdr3_aa: CASSPSTDNEQFF
cdr3_nt: TGTGCCAGCAGCCCCTCGACAGACAATGAGCAGTTCTTC
j_call: TRBJ2-1
clone_size: -
v_call: TRBV7-3
d_call: -

cdr3_aa: CASSSSGSGTQYF
cdr3_nt: TGTGCCAGCAGCTCCTCAGGGTCAGGTACGCAGTATTTT
j_call: TRBJ2-3
clone_size: -
v_call: TRBV11-2
d_call: -

cdr3_aa: CASSPGEIYGYTF
cdr3_nt: TGTGCCAGCTCCCCAGGGGAGATCTATGGCTACACCTTC
j_call: TRBJ1-2
clone_size: -
v_call: TRBV9
d_call: -

cdr3_aa: CSASPGTGRSGANVLTF
cdr3_nt: TGCAGTGCTAGTCCCGGGACAGGGAGGTCTGGGGCCAACGTCCTGACTTTC
j_call: TRBJ2-6
clone_size: -
v_call: TRBV20-1
d_call: TRBD1

cdr3_aa: CASRSLGSEGETQYF
cdr3_nt: TGTGCCAGCCGTTCCCTAGGCAGCGAGGGAGAGACCCAGTACTTC
j_call: TRBJ2-5
clone_size: -
v_call: TRBV7-3
d_call: -

cdr3_aa: CASSAQGGDTGELFF
cdr3_nt: TGTGCCAGCAGCGCGCAGGGCGGGGACACCGGGGAGCTGTTTTTT
j_call: TRBJ2-2
clone_size: -
v_call: TRBV9
d_call: -

cdr3_aa: CASSRLGEGNQPQHF
cdr3_nt: TGTGCCAGCAGCCGTTTGGGGGAGGGCAATCAGCCCCAGCATTTT
j_call: TRBJ1-5
clone_size: -
v_call: TRBV5-6
d_call: -

cdr3_aa: CASSLALAGETGELFF
cdr3_nt: TGTGCCAGCAGCTTAGCTTTAGCGGGGGAGACCGGGGAGCTGTTTTTT
j_call: TRBJ2-2
clone_size: -
v_call: TRBV13
d_call: TRBD2

cdr3_aa: CASRTGTATYEQYF
cdr3_nt: TGTGCCAGCAGGACCGGGACAGCAACCTACGAGCAGTACTTC
j_call: TRBJ2-7
clone_size: -
v_call: TRBV6-4
d_call: TRBD1

cdr3_aa: CASSLVGQTRNEQFF
cdr3_nt: TGTGCCAGCAGCTTAGTAGGCCAGACTCGCAATGAGCAGTTCTTC
j_call: TRBJ2-1
clone_size: -
v_call: TRBV11-2
d_call: -

cdr3_aa: CASSRGGGVGTDTQYF
cdr3_nt: TGTGCCAGCAGCCGGGGGGGCGGGGTCGGCACAGATACGCAGTATTTT
j_call: TRBJ2-3
clone_size: -
v_call: TRBV5-4
d_call: TRBD2

cdr3_aa: CASCHDRGERSGAEAFF
cdr3_nt: TGCGCCAGCTGCCACGACAGGGGGGAGCGGAGTGGGGCTGAAGCTTTCTTT
j_call: TRBJ1-1
clone_size: -
v_call: TRBV23-1
d_call: TRBD1

cdr3_aa: CASSLVKGTGELFF
cdr3_nt: TGCGCCAGCAGCTTGGTGAAGGGGACCGGGGAGCTGTTTTTT
j_call: TRBJ2-2
clone_size: -
v_call: TRBV5-1
d_call: -

cdr3_aa: CASSQDYGGNEQFF
cdr3_nt: TGTGCCAGCAGCCAAGACTACGGGGGAAATGAGCAGTTCTTC
j_call: TRBJ2-1
clone_size: -
v_call: TRBV3-1/TRBV3-2
d_call: -

cdr3_aa: CASSLNTGREGYTF
cdr3_nt: TGTGCCAGCAGCTTAAACACAGGCAGAGAAGGCTACACCTTC
j_call: TRBJ1-2
clone_size: -
v_call: TRBV11-1
d_call: -

cdr3_aa: CASSFGRGGFADTQYF
cdr3_nt: TGTGCCAGCAGCTTTGGGCGGGGGGGCTTTGCAGATACGCAGTATTTT
j_call: TRBJ2-3
clone_size: once
v_call: TRBV7-9
d_call: TRBD2

cdr3_aa: CASSLDGAPNQPQHF
cdr3_nt: TGCGCCAGCAGCTTGGATGGAGCCCCCAATCAGCCCCAGCATTTT
j_call: TRBJ1-5
clone_size: -
v_call: TRBV5-1
d_call: -

cdr3_aa: CASSPGNTEAFF
cdr3_nt: TGTGCCAGCAGTCCCGGGAACACTGAAGCTTTCTTT
j_call: TRBJ1-1
clone_size: -
v_call: TRBV12-3/TRBV12-4
d_call: -

cdr3_aa: CASSGPGGTEAFF
cdr3_nt: TGTGCCAGCAGTGGGCCCGGGGGGACTGAAGCTTTCTTT
j_call: TRBJ1-1
clone_size: -
v_call: TRBV2
d_call: -

cdr3_aa: CASSEGGDRKFF
cdr3_nt: TGTGCCAGCAGTGAGGGAGGAGACAGAAAGTTCTTC
j_call: TRBJ2-1
clone_size: -
v_call: TRBV2
d_call: -

cdr3_aa: CASSEKGQGLNQPQHF
cdr3_nt: TGTGCCAGCAGTGAGAAGGGGCAGGGCTTAAATCAGCCCCAGCATTTT
j_call: TRBJ1-5
clone_size: -
v_call: TRBV2
d_call: -

cdr3_aa: CASSSGLAGAKTQYF
cdr3_nt: TGTGCCAGCAGCTCCGGACTAGCGGGGGCGAAGACCCAGTACTTC
j_call: TRBJ2-5
clone_size: -
v_call: TRBV5-4
d_call: TRBD2

cdr3_aa: CASSLLQGYGYTF
cdr3_nt: TGTGCCAGCAGCCTCCTCCAGGGGTATGGCTACACCTTC
j_call: TRBJ1-2
clone_size: -
v_call: TRBV14
d_call: -

cdr3_aa: CAISTTGDYGYTF
cdr3_nt: TGTGCCATCAGCACGACAGGGGACTATGGCTACACCTTC
j_call: TRBJ1-2
clone_size: once
v_call: TRBV10-3
d_call: TRBD1

cdr3_aa: CASSYSAGENGYTF
cdr3_nt: TGTGCCAGCAGTTACTCCGCCGGGGAGAATGGCTACACCTTC
j_call: TRBJ1-2
clone_size: -
v_call: TRBV6-5
d_call: -

cdr3_aa: CATSREGRGNTEAFF
cdr3_nt: TGTGCCACCAGCAGAGAAGGGCGGGGGAACACTGAAGCTTTCTTT
j_call: TRBJ1-1
clone_size: -
v_call: TRBV15
d_call: -

cdr3_aa: CASSLGRESIQYF
cdr3_nt: TGTGCCAGCAGCTTGGGGCGGGAAAGCATTCAGTACTTC
j_call: TRBJ2-4
clone_size: -
v_call: TRBV7-2
d_call: -